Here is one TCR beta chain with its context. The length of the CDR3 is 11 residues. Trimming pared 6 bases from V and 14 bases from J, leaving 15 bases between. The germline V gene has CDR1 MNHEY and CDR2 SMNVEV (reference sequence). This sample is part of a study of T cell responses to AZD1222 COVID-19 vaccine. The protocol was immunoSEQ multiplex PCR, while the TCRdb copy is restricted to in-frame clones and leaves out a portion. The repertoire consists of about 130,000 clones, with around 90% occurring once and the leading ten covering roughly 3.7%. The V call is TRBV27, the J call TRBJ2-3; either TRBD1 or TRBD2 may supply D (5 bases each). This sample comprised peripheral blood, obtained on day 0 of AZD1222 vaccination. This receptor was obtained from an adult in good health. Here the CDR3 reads CASRTGTRAYF. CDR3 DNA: TGTGCCAGCAGAACCGGGACGAGAGCGTATTTT.